This TCR beta chain was recorded in a study of blood T cell repertoires in COVID-19. This clone was counted once. The J segment lost 8 bases and the V segment lost 6 bases, leaving 11 bases of the junction unmatched. The CDR3 is 14 amino acids. From germline, CDR1 is MNHEY and CDR2 SVGAGI. Study processing details: How many nucleated cells were present was estimated from reference gene primer amplification. TCRdb's copy holds only in-frame clones and misses some; the assay was immunoSEQ multiplex PCR. D and trimming were read from the DNA, whereas the V and J calls and clone size are those reported in that table. The sample lists 150,000 to 180,000 clones; 75% to 90% were seen once.

This TCR was recovered from a man in his sixties with acute or convalescent COVID-19. The chain is built from TRBV6-5 and TRBJ1-2; 8 positions match TRBD1. The sample taken for sequencing was peripheral blood. The CDR3: CASSPAQGAWGYTF. The CDR3 DNA reads TGTGCCAGCAGCCCGGCCCAGGGGGCTTGGGGCTACACCTTC.